This T cell receptor beta chain was obtained from a study of shared clonotypes between healthy human individuals (dated by TCRdb to the early 2020s). Broadly, across the study: A couple of women and a few men aged 18 to 49 years were included in the cohort. For each donor, three plates each were used for CD4 naive and CD4 memory, two plates were used for CD8 naive, and one plate was used for CD8 memory. Blood TCR repertoires of several healthy adults were deeply sequenced to estimate repertoire size and the extent of clonotype sharing between individuals. Libraries were prepared and TCR repertoires were sequenced by different laboratories using diverse techniques, in order to increase sequencing depth and limit assay-specific biases. Leukapheresis yielded between about 0.94 and 8.9 billion PBMCs per donor. Broad study findings and their caveats: Only blood was sampled, and tissue TCR repertoires likely differ from those in blood. Naive subsets generally had larger estimated clonotype richness than memory subsets did. Sharing across a few donors was observed for about 5% of naive CD4, under 4% of naive CD8, 2% to 2.5% of memory CD4, and around 0.4% of memory CD8 clonotypes. Compared with non-shared clonotypes, the clonotypes found in all four sorted-subset donors had higher generation probabilities. Incomplete sequencing was indicated by rarefaction of sorted-subset datasets, despite the large sequencing depth. The genetic and exposure-history diversity represented was limited by the small number of donors. Based on pairwise subsampling, the degree of clonotype sharing among donors was expected to be affected by sequencing depth.

Healthy HIV-negative adults with no recently reported acute infections or vaccinations were included as donors. Every donor was a Caucasian adult residing in Nashville, Tennessee, USA. Magnetic negative selection was used to enrich CD4+ T cells, after which naive cells were positively selected on CD45RA and the negative fraction became the memory subset. Blood was obtained by leukapheresis, after which PBMCs were separated by Ficoll-Histopaque density gradient centrifugation and cryopreserved in liquid nitrogen vapor phase. Analytical flow cytometry was used to check the purity and quantity of every magnetically sorted T cell population. From each sorted fraction, genomic DNA was isolated and quantified by UV absorbance on a Nanodrop 2000c. From cysteine to phenylalanine, the CDR3 is 15 amino acids long. Only the CDR3 region is kept as DNA, spanning 45 bases read in frame from base 1. The germline V gene encodes CDR1 SEHNR and CDR2 FQNEAQ (reference sequence). Trimming takes 5 bases off V and 1 base off J; junction bases not matched to a gene: 7.

On this clone itself: The antigen it recognizes is unknown. Per-base quality was not reported, and no clone a single base away is much larger than it.

TCR CDR3 regions were amplified from genomic DNA by multiplex PCR using the deep immunoSEQ assay. Genomic DNA extracted from each cell subset was distributed evenly over all wells of several immunoSEQ 96-well plates, and each plate served as one replicate. For sorted subsets, 200 to 250 ng genomic DNA, equal to 30,000 to 35,000 T cell genomes, was loaded into each replicate PCR. The purified libraries were quantified using a Qubit 3.0 fluorometer, sized with a Bioanalyzer 2100, and then quantified again using the KAPA Library Quantification kit. A separate single-read 150-cycle Illumina NextSeq 550 flow cell was used to sequence each immunoSEQ 96-well plate. The original pipeline was this. Because only junctional sequences without quality scores were contained in the immunoSEQ output, filtering matching that applied to full-length reads could not be performed. Sequences were annotated with PyIR, a Python wrapper for IgBLAST v1.9, and V/J genes and CDR3 were assigned using IMGT germline references. Reads were removed for weak V/J assignments (E-value above 1e-6), missing CDR3, stop codons, out-of-frame junctions, or ambiguous translated residues. V3J clonotypes were defined by identical inferred V gene, J gene, and CDR3 amino acid sequence. Percentage overlap between repertoires was calculated by dividing the number of shared unique clonotypes by the size of the smaller repertoire. Richness of each repertoire was evaluated using RTK rarefaction, the Chao1 estimator, and Recon v2.1 estimates of unobserved clonotypes. Generation probabilities were computed with OLGA for all TCRbeta clonotypes obtained by the gDNA method from a handful of donors. Drawn from immuneACCESS, this table holds only the in-frame rearrangements with V and J called that TCRdb kept. Clones are partly lost; checked studies trace under half to an unresolved V gene and leave the rest unexplained. V and J calls and clone size come straight from that table; D and trimming were deduced from the DNA. The sample table contains about 1.1 million clones; only one count was recorded for more than 75% of them. About 0.52% of the sample rests with the top ten.

Sequencing was done on a sample of memory CD4+ T cells from PBMCs. The label giving this sample's cell subset or site can be read as: CD45RA-negative fraction. The chain couples TRBV7-9 to TRBJ2-7, with 8 junctional bases fitting TRBD1. This sequence originates from a man aged 18 to 30 in good health. Some clones in this sample may be carry-over from other donors' samples. The DNA sequence is as follows: TGTGCCAGCAGCGTGGGACAGGCCCCTTCCTACGAGCAGTACTTC. This translates into CASSVGQAPSYEQYF.